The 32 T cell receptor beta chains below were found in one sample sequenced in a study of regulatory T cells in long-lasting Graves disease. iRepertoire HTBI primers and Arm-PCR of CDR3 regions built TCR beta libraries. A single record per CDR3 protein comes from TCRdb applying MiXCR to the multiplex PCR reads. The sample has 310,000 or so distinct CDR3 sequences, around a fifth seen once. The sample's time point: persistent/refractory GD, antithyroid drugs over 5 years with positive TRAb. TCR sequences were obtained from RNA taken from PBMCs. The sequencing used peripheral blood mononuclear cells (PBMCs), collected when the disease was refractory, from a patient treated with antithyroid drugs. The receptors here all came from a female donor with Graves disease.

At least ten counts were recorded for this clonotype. The CDR3 spells CASSLGPTSGGELFF. In nucleotides, the CDR3 is TGTGCCAGCAGTTTAGGCCCCACAAGTGGGGGGGAGCTGTTTTTT. The chain has TRBV12-3 or TRBV12-4 and TRBJ2-2; D is unclear. The CDR3 runs to 15 residues. The V end lost 1 base, the J end lost 8 bases, and 14 bases lay between the germline ends.

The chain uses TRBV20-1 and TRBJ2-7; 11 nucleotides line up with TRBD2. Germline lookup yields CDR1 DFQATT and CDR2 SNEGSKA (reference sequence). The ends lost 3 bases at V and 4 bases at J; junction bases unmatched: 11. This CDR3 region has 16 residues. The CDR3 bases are TGCAGTGCTAGCGGATTAGCGGGAGGGAGTCCATACGAGCAGTACTTC. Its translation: CSASGLAGGSPYEQYF.

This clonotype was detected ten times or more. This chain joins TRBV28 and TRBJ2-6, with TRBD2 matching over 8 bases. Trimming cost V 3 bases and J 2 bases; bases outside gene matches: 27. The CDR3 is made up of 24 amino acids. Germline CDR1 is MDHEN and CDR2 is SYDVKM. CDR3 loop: CASSLDPPGLGAPRFPAGANVLTF. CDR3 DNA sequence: TGTGCCAGCAGTTTGGACCCCCCGGGACTAGGTGCTCCCAGGTTCCCGGCTGGGGCCAACGTCCTGACTTTC. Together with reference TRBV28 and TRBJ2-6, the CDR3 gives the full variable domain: DVKVTQSSRYLVKRTGEKVFLECVQDMDHENMFWYRQDPGLGLRLIYFSYDVKMKEKGDIPEGYSVSREKKERFSLILESASTNQTSMYLCASSLDPPGLGAPRFPAGANVLTFGAGSRLTVL.

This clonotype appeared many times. DNA of the CDR3: TGTGCCAGCAGCAGGACAGGGCGAAAATATGGCTACACCTTC. Its protein is CASSRTGRKYGYTF. The chain joins TRBV11-2 to TRBJ1-2, with TRBD1 identical over 8 bases. With 5 bases clipped from V and 5 bases from J, the junction kept 7 bases outside the gene matches. Looked up from germline, CDR1 is SGHAT and CDR2 is FQNNGV. The CDR3 sequence is 14 residues long.

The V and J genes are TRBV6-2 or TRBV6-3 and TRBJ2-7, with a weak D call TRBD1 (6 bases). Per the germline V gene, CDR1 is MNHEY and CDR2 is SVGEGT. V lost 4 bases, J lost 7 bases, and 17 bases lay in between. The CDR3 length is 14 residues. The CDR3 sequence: CASSSPGARGEQYF. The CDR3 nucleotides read TGTGCCAGCAGTTCCCCAGGGGCAAGAGGGGAGCAGTACTTC.

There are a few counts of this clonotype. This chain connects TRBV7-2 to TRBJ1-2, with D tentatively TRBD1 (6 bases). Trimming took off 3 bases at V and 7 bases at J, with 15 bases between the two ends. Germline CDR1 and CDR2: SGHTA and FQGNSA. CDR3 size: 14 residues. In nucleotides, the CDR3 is TGTGCCAGCAGCTTCATGACAGGAAGGGGTGGCTACACCTTC. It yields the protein CASSFMTGRGGYTF. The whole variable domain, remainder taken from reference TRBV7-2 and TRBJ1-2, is GAGVSQSPSNKVTEKGKDVELRCDPISGHTALYWYRQSLGQGLEFLIYFQGNSAPDKSGLPSDRFSAERTGGSVSTLTIQRTQQEDSAVYLCASSFMTGRGGYTFGSGTRLTVV.

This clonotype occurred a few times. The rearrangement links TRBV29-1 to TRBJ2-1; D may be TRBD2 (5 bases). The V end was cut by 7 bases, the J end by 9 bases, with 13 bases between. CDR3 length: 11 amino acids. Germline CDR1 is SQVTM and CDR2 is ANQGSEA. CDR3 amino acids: CSAGRVSEQFF. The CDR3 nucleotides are TGCAGCGCCGGGCGGGTGAGTGAGCAGTTCTTC.

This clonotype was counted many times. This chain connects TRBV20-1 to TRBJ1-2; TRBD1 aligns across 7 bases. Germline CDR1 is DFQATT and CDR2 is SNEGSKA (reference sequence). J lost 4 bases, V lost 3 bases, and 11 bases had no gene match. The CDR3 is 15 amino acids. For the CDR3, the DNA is TGCAGTGCTAGTGGGACAGCCGAAAATACCTATGGCTACACCTTC. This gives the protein CSASGTAENTYGYTF.

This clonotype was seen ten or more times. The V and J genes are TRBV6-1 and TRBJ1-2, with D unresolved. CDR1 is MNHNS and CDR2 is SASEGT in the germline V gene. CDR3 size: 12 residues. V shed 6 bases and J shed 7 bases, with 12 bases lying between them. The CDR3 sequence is CASRLPGGGYTF. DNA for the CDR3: TGTGCCAGCAGGCTACCTGGCGGTGGCTACACCTTC.

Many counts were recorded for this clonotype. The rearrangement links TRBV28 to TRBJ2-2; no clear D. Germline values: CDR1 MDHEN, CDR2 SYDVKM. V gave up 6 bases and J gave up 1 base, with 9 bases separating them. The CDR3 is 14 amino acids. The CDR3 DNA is TGTGCCAGCAGCTTAGGGCGGAACACCGGGGAGCTGTTTTTT. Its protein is CASSLGRNTGELFF.

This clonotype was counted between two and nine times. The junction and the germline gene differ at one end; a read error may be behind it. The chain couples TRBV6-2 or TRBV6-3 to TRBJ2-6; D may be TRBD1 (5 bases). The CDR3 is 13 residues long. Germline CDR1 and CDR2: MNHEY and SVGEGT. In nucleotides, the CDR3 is TGTGCCAGCAGGATCTCTGGGGCCAACGTCCCGACTTTC. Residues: CASRISGANVPTF.

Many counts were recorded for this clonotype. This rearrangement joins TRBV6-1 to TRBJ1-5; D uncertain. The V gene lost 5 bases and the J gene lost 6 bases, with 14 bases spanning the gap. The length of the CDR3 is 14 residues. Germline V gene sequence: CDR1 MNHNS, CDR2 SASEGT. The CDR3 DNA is TGTGCCAGCAGTCCCAGTCTGAGGTTTCAGCCCCAGCATTTT. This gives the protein CASSPSLRFQPQHF.

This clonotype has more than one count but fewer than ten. CDR3 nucleotides: TGTGCCAGCAGCCCACTTCTTAGGGTAGGGCCCAGCTATGGCTACACCTTC. This encodes CASSPLLRVGPSYGYTF. This chain uses TRBV5-6 with TRBJ1-2; D unclear. CDR1 is SGHDT, CDR2 YYEEEE, per germline. The CDR3 loop spans 17 amino acids. V lost 4 bases, J lost 4 bases, and 23 bases lay in between.

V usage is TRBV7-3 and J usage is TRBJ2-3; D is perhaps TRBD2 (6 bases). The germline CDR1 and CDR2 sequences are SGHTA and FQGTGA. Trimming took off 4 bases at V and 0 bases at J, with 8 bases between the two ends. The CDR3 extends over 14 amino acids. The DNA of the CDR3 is TGTGCCAGCAGCTCTGGACTAAGCACAGATACGCAGTATTTT. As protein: CASSSGLSTDTQYF.

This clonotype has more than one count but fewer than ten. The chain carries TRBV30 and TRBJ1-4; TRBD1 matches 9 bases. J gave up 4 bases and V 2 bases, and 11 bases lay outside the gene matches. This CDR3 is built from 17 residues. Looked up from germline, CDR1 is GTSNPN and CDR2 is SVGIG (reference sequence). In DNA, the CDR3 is TGTGCCTGGAGTAGGACAGGGGACATTTTTGGTAATGAAAAACTGTTTTTT. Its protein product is CAWSRTGDIFGNEKLFF.

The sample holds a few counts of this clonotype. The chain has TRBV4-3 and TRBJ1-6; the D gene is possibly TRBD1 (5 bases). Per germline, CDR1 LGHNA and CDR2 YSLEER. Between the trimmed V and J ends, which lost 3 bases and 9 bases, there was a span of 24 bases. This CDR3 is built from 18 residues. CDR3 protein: CASSHQSGLAGVGSPLHF. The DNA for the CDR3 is TGCGCCAGCAGCCATCAATCAGGCCTCGCGGGGGTAGGTTCACCCCTCCACTTT.

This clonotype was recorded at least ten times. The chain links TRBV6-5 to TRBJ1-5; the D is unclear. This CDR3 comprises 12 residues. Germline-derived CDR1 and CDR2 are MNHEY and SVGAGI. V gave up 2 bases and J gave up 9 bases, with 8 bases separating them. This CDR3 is CASSYLAGPQHF. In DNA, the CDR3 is TGTGCCAGCAGTTACCTCGCGGGGCCCCAGCATTTT.

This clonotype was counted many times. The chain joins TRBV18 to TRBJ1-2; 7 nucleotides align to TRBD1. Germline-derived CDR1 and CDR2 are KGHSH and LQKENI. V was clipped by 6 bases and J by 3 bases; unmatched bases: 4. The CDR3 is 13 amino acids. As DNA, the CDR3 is TGTGCCAGCTCCCCAGGACAGGACTATGGCTACACCTTC. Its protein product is CASSPGQDYGYTF.

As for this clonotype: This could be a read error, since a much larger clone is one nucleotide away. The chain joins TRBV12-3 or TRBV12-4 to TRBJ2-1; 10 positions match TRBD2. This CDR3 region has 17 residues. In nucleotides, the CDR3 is TGTGCCAGCAGTTTCTTACCGGGGACTAGCGTCTACAGTGAGCAGTTCTTC. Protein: CASSFLPGTSVYSEQFF.

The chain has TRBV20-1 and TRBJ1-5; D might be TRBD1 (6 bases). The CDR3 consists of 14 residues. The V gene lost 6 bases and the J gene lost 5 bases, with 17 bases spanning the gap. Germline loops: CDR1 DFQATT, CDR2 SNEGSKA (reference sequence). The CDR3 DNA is TGCAGTGCCCTGGACAGCGGGGACTATCAGCCCCAGCATTTT. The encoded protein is CSALDSGDYQPQHF.

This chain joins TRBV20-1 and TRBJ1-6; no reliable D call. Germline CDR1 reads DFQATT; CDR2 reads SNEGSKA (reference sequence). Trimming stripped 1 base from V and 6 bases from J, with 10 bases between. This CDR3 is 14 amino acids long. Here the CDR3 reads CSARAPGFNSPLHF. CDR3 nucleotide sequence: TGCAGTGCTAGAGCTCCAGGTTTTAATTCACCCCTCCACTTT.

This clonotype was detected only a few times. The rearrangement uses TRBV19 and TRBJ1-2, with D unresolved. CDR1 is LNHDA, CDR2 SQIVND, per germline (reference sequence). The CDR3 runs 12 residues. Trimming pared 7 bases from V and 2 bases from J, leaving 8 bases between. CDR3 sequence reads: CASKGSNYGYTF. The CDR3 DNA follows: TGTGCCAGTAAAGGGTCCAACTATGGCTACACCTTC.

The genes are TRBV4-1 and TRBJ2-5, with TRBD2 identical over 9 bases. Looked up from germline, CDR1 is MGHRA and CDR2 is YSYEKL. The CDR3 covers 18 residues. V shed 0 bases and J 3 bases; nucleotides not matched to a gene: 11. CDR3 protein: CASSQDRAGGSPKETQYF. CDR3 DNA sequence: TGCGCCAGCAGCCAAGATAGGGCGGGGGGGTCACCCAAAGAGACCCAGTACTTC.

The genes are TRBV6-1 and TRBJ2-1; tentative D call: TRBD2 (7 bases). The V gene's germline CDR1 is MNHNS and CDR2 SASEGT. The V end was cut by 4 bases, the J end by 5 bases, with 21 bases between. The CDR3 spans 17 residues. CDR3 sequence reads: CASSGAGGGGWNNEQFF. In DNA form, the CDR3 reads TGTGCCAGCAGTGGGGCCGGAGGGGGGGGGTGGAACAATGAGCAGTTCTTC.

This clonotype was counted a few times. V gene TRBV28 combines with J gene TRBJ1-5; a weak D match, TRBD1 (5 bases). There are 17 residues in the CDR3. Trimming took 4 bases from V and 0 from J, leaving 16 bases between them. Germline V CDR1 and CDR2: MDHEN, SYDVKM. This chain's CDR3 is CASSSKGVLSSNQPQHF. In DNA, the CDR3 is TGTGCCAGCAGTTCGAAAGGGGTACTAAGTAGCAATCAGCCCCAGCATTTT.

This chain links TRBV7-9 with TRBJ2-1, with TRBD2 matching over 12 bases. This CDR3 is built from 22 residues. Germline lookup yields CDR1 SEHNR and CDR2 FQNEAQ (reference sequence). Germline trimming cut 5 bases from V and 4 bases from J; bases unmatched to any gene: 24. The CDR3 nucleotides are TGTGCCAGCAGCCCCGTTCGAGGGGGCCTTCTAGCGGGGGGGTCGGGTTACAATGAGCAGTTCTTC. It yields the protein CASSPVRGGLLAGGSGYNEQFF.

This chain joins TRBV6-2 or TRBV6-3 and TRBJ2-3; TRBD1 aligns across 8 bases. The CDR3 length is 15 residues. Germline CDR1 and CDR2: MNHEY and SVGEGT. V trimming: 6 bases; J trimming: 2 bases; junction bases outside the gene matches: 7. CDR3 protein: CASSQPGQATDTQYF. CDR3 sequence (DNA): TGTGCCAGCAGCCAACCGGGACAGGCCACAGATACGCAGTATTTT.

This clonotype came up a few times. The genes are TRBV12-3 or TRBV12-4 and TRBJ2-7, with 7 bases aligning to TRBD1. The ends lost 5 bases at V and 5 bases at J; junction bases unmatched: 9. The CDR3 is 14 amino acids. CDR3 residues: CASSPPDRVDEQYF. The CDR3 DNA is TGTGCCAGCAGTCCCCCCGACAGGGTTGACGAGCAGTACTTC.

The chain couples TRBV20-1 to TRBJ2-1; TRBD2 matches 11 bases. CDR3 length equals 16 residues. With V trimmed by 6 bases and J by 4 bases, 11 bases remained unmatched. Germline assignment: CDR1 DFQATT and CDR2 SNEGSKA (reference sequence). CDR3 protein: CSATPTTSGNYNEQFF. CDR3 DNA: TGCAGTGCCACACCCACGACTAGCGGGAATTACAATGAGCAGTTCTTC.

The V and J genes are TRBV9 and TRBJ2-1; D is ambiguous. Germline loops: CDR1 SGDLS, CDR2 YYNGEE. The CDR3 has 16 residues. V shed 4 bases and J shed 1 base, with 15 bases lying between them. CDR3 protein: CASSPRGILSYNEQFF. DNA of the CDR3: TGTGCCAGCAGCCCCCGTGGAATCCTTTCCTACAATGAGCAGTTCTTC.

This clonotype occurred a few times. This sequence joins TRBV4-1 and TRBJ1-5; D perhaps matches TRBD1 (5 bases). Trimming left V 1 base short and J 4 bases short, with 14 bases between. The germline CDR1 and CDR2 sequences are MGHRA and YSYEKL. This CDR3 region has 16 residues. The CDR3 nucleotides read TGCGCCAGCAGCCAAGTCGGTAGGGGTTCGAATCAGCCCCAGCATTTT. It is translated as CASSQVGRGSNQPQHF.

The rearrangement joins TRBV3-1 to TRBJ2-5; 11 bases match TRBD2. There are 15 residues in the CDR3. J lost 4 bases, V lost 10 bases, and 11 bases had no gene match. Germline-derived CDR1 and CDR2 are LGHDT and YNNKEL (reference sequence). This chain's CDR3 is CATTSGGYPRETQYF. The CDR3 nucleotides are TGTGCCACCACTAGCGGGGGATACCCCCGAGAGACCCAGTACTTC.